Presented here are 32 T cell receptor beta chains from one specimen sequenced in a study of human T cells and chemical hapten exposure. Time point: pre-sensitization, week 0. This sample's treatment: therapeutic diphenylcyclopropenone sensitization with weekly scalp DPC. Each CDR3 protein is one row after TCRdb ran MiXCR on the RACE reads. This sample carries about 270,000 distinct CDR3 sequences, around 7.3% of them seen once, and the ten largest clones take roughly 1.2%. The starting material was whole blood, obtained in connection with sensitization to the hapten diphenylcyclopropenone (DPC). These receptors were taken from a man aged 18-30 years with alopecia areata. Some clones in this sample may be carry-over from other donors' samples.

This clonotype was recorded a few times. The V and J genes are TRBV12-3 or TRBV12-4 and TRBJ1-1, with 9 bases matching TRBD1. Unmatched junction bases numbered 12, after V lost 6 bases and J lost 7 bases. The CDR3 totals 15 residues. DNA of the CDR3: TGTGCCAGCAGGAGACCGGGACAGGGTGTGAATGAAGCTTTCTTT. This sequence encodes CASRRPGQGVNEAFF.

About this clonotype: The junction shows a germline mismatch at one end, possibly a read error. V usage is TRBV29-1 and J usage is TRBJ1-1; no reliable D call. The germline V gene encodes CDR1 SQVTM and CDR2 ANQGSEA. The CDR3 covers 13 residues. The CDR3 nucleotides are TGCAGCGTCGGACTAATTTTGAACTCTGAAGCTTTCTTT. Protein sequence: CSVGLILNSEAFF.

This clonotype was recorded a few times. V gene TRBV12-3 or TRBV12-4 combines with J gene TRBJ1-5, with TRBD1 identical over 7 bases. CDR3 length: 14 amino acids. V lost 8 bases, J lost 3 bases, and 7 bases stayed unmatched. This CDR3 reads CASVAGTVNQPQHF. The DNA of the CDR3 is TGTGCCAGCGTTGCCGGGACAGTCAATCAGCCCCAGCATTTT.

This clonotype was seen ten or more times. J is TRBJ1-2 and V is TRBV28; D remains unclear. V lost 5 bases and J 6 bases, leaving 10 bases between the germline ends. The CDR3 contains 12 residues. From germline, CDR1 is MDHEN and CDR2 SYDVKM. The CDR3 is CASSMHGDGYTF. The CDR3 DNA sequence: TGTGCCAGCAGTATGCACGGGGATGGCTACACCTTC.

The rearrangement joins TRBV5-1 to TRBJ1-5, with a tentative D call TRBD1 (5 bases). The germline gives CDR1 SGHRS, CDR2 YFSETQ. The CDR3 consists of 14 residues. Trimming removed 2 bases from V and 6 bases from J, with 12 bases in between. The CDR3 DNA reads as TGCGCCAGCAGCTTCGCGGGGGAGGGTCAGCCCCAGCATTTT. It is translated as CASSFAGEGQPQHF.

This clonotype showed up just a few times. This rearrangement joins TRBV4-3 to TRBJ1-2; D is ambiguous. Trimming shortened V by 0 bases and J by 7 bases, and 21 bases separated the two germline ends. Germline CDR1 and CDR2: LGHNA and YSLEER. This CDR3 is built from 17 residues. The CDR3 DNA is TGCGCCAGCAGCCAAGACGGAGCGCCCCAAACGAACGGTGGCTACACCTTC. Amino acids: CASSQDGAPQTNGGYTF.

This clonotype showed up just a few times. V and J are TRBV28 and TRBJ2-5, with D possibly being TRBD2 (6 bases). V lost 6 bases and J 2 bases, leaving 10 bases between the germline ends. The CDR3 extends over 13 amino acids. Germline loops: CDR1 MDHEN, CDR2 SYDVKM. The CDR3 coding sequence is TGTGCCAGCAGAGTCGGGACTCAAGAGACCCAGTACTTC. Its protein is CASRVGTQETQYF.

This clonotype has more than one count but fewer than ten. V is TRBV6-5 and J is TRBJ2-7; tentative D call: TRBD2 (5 bases). CDR1 and CDR2 from the germline V gene are MNHEY and SVGAGI. The CDR3 contains 15 residues. V lost 4 bases to trimming and J lost 5 bases, with 18 bases between them. This CDR3 is CASSSPTAGEDEQYF. The CDR3 DNA reads as TGTGCCAGCAGTTCGCCGACGGCCGGGGAAGACGAGCAGTACTTC.

This clonotype has only a few counts. The gene calls are TRBV13 and TRBJ2-7; D is possibly TRBD1 (5 bases). The germline V and J ends were trimmed by 7 bases and 1 base, with 14 bases remaining between them. Germline assignment: CDR1 PRHDT and CDR2 FYEKMQ (reference sequence). This CDR3 region has 14 residues. The CDR3 here is CASTSRTNSYEQYF. For the CDR3, the DNA is TGTGCCAGCACCTCCCGGACAAATTCCTACGAGCAGTACTTC. Full variable domain (remainder filled in from reference TRBV13 and TRBJ2-7): AAGVIQSPRHLIKEKRETATLKCYPIPRHDTVYWYQQGPGQDPQFLISFYEKMQSDKGSIPDRFSAQQFSDYHSELNMSSLELGDSALYFCASTSRTNSYEQYFGPGTRLTVT.

V is TRBV12-5 and J is TRBJ1-4; TRBD1 matches at 7 bases. Germline V gene data show CDR1 as LGHNT and CDR2 as FRNRAP. The junction had 5 bases not matched to a gene; V was cut back by 3 bases and J by 7 bases. CDR3 length: 14 amino acids. CDR3 nucleotides: TGTGCTAGTGGTTTATCGGACAGGATTGAAAAACTGTTTTTT. This codes for CASGLSDRIEKLFF.

This clonotype appeared a few times. The rearrangement uses TRBV5-6 and TRBJ1-5, with D unclear. The V and J ends lost 1 base and 1 base respectively, with 6 bases between them. Germline V lookup: CDR1 SGHDT, CDR2 YYEEEE. CDR3 length: 14 residues. The CDR3 loop reads CASSLFGSNQPQHF. CDR3 bases: TGTGCCAGCAGCTTGTTCGGGAGCAATCAGCCCCAGCATTTT.

V usage is TRBV9 and J usage is TRBJ1-1; possible D gene TRBD1, 6 bases. V dropped 4 bases and J dropped 7 bases, with 14 bases sitting between them. The germline V gene has CDR1 SGDLS and CDR2 YYNGEE. The length of the CDR3 is 13 residues. The DNA of the CDR3 is TGTGCCAGCAGCCCCGCGGGGGGGCTTGAAGCTTTCTTT. Protein: CASSPAGGLEAFF.

The CDR3 DNA follows: TGTGCCAGCAGCATAGGCCGGGACAGGGGTAATGAAAAACTGTTTTTT. This codes for CASSIGRDRGNEKLFF. The V and J genes are TRBV7-2 and TRBJ1-4; 10 bases fit TRBD1. Per the germline V gene, CDR1 is SGHTA and CDR2 is FQGNSA. V shed 5 bases, J shed 4 bases, and the junction held 7 bases outside the gene matches. The CDR3 spans 16 residues.

The sample holds many counts of this clonotype. This chain links TRBV4-1 with TRBJ1-1; D remains ambiguous. The CDR3 has 14 amino acids. Per the germline V gene, CDR1 is MGHRA and CDR2 is YSYEKL. The V end lost 1 base, the J end lost 4 bases, and 10 bases lay between the germline ends. The CDR3 spells CASSQVQAGTEAFF. CDR3 bases: TGCGCCAGCAGCCAAGTCCAGGCGGGCACTGAAGCTTTCTTT.

This clonotype was counted once. The gene calls are TRBV4-1 and TRBJ2-3, with D perhaps matching TRBD2 (5 bases). V shed 2 bases and J shed 5 bases, with 20 bases lying between them. This CDR3 has 17 residues. In germline, CDR1 is MGHRA, CDR2 YSYEKL. CDR3 DNA sequence: TGCGCCAGCAGCCAACATAGGGTGCGGGCGGTAGGAGATACGCAGTATTTT. Amino acid sequence: CASSQHRVRAVGDTQYF.

This clonotype was seen more than once but under ten times. This chain uses TRBV6-1 with TRBJ1-5; D unresolved. CDR3 length: 13 residues. Germline V gene sequence: CDR1 MNHNS, CDR2 SASEGT. The V end was cut by 7 bases, the J end by 4 bases, with 11 bases between. The DNA of the CDR3 is TGTGCCAGCACCCTGACCTGGAATCAGCCCCAGCATTTT. Translating it yields CASTLTWNQPQHF.

This clonotype was detected many times. The chain uses TRBV4-3 and TRBJ2-1; D is tentatively TRBD1 or TRBD2 (6 bases each). CDR1 is LGHNA, CDR2 YSLEER, per germline. The CDR3 spans 14 residues. Trimming removed 0 bases at V and 9 bases at J, with 12 bases between. CDR3 sequence (DNA): TGCGCCAGCAGCCAAGAGCCGGGGGCAGGTGAGCAGTTCTTC. It encodes CASSQEPGAGEQFF.

This clonotype was observed a handful of times. The chain has TRBV2 and TRBJ1-6; 7 nucleotides align to TRBD1. V shed 0 bases, J shed 10 bases, and the junction held 3 bases outside the gene matches. The CDR3 spans 14 residues. Germline lookup yields CDR1 SNHLY and CDR2 FYNNEI. CDR3 coding DNA: TGTGCCAGCAGTGAAGCAGGGGGCCGGTCACCCCTCCACTTT. It specifies CASSEAGGRSPLHF.

This clonotype has a count of ten or more. The gene calls are TRBV29-1 and TRBJ2-3; the D gene is possibly TRBD2 (5 bases). V shed 7 bases and J shed 0 bases, with 8 bases lying between them. CDR1 SQVTM and CDR2 ANQGSEA come from the germline V gene. The CDR3 consists of 12 residues. The DNA for the CDR3 is TGCAGCGAGCGGTCTAGCACAGATACGCAGTATTTT. This translates into CSERSSTDTQYF.

This clonotype was seen many times. This chain uses TRBV4-3 with TRBJ2-7, with D perhaps matching TRBD1 (6 bases). The V end was cut by 4 bases, the J end by 0 bases, with 22 bases between. Per the germline V gene, CDR1 is LGHNA and CDR2 is YSLEER. The length of the CDR3 is 18 residues. The CDR3 loop reads CASSRATPGQSSSYEQYF. CDR3 sequence (DNA): TGCGCCAGCAGCCGAGCTACACCCGGACAGTCGAGCTCCTACGAGCAGTACTTC.

In its sample, this clonotype was seen many times. The chain uses TRBV24-1 and TRBJ2-1, with 14 bases aligning to TRBD2. Per the germline V gene, CDR1 is KGHDR and CDR2 is SFDVKD. J gave up 4 bases and V 10 bases, and 5 bases lay outside the gene matches. This CDR3 region has 15 residues. In DNA, the CDR3 is TGTGCCACAGGGACTAGCGGGGGCAAGTACAATGAGCAGTTCTTC. Protein: CATGTSGGKYNEQFF.

In this sample, this clonotype turned up many times. The chain joins TRBV29-1 to TRBJ1-2; D not certain. The CDR3 covers 13 residues. Looked up from germline, CDR1 is SQVTM and CDR2 is ANQGSEA. The V gene lost 5 bases and the J gene lost 1 base, with 11 bases spanning the gap. CDR3 residues: CSVKEGVNYGYTF. The CDR3 nucleotides are TGCAGCGTTAAGGAGGGAGTTAACTATGGCTACACCTTC.

In its sample, this clonotype was seen a few times. The CDR3 spells CASSRTPRGPKETQYF. The CDR3 DNA reads TGTGCCAGCAGCCGAACCCCCCGGGGGCCCAAAGAGACCCAGTACTTC. The chain is built from TRBV7-9 and TRBJ2-5, with D tentatively TRBD1 or TRBD2 (6 bases each). The V gene's germline CDR1 is SEHNR and CDR2 FQNEAQ (reference sequence). Trimming stripped 5 bases from V and 3 bases from J, with 19 bases between. CDR3 size: 16 residues.

The V and J genes are TRBV7-2 and TRBJ1-3; D call uncertain. This CDR3 has 17 amino acids. Germline V gives CDR1 SGHTA, CDR2 FQGNSA. Between the trimmed V and J ends, which lost 1 base and 0 bases, there was a span of 13 bases. The CDR3 sequence is CASSLVGRFISGNTIYF. The CDR3 bases are TGTGCCAGCAGCTTAGTGGGCAGATTCATCTCTGGAAACACCATATATTTT.

This clonotype was seen more than once but under ten times. The chain combines TRBV6-2 or TRBV6-3 with TRBJ1-1, with D possibly being TRBD1 (6 bases). Trimming cost V 2 bases and J 0 bases, with 10 bases left between them. CDR1 and CDR2 (germline): MNHEY, SVGEGT. The CDR3 loop spans 15 amino acids. The CDR3 here is CASSYLGHVNTEAFF. The CDR3 nucleotides read TGTGCCAGCAGTTACCTGGGACACGTGAACACTGAAGCTTTCTTT.

The J gene is TRBJ2-1, the V gene TRBV24-1; no clear D. This CDR3 is built from 14 residues. Trimming shortened V by 1 base and J by 13 bases, and 16 bases separated the two germline ends. CDR1 and CDR2 from the germline V gene are KGHDR and SFDVKD. The CDR3 DNA sequence: TGTGCCACCAGTGATTTAAGGGCCGGGCCCCGACAGTTCTTC. It specifies CATSDLRAGPRQFF.

This clonotype occurred a few times. The chain has TRBV28 and TRBJ2-5; D gene uncertain. The germline CDR1 and CDR2 sequences are MDHEN and SYDVKM. The CDR3 spans 11 residues. Trimming shortened V by 7 bases and J by 5 bases, and 8 bases separated the two germline ends. The DNA of the CDR3 is TGTGCCAGCACCCAAAGGGAGACCCAGTACTTC. Amino acid sequence: CASTQRETQYF.

This clonotype was detected many times. This sequence joins TRBV20-1 and TRBJ1-1, with a possible D match to TRBD1 (5 bases). CDR1 and CDR2 from the germline V gene are DFQATT and SNEGSKA (reference sequence). CDR3 length equals 13 residues. V was pared by 1 base and J by 3 bases, with 9 bases between. CDR3 nucleotide sequence: TGCAGTGCTAGAGGTGGGGGGGACACTGAAGCTTTCTTT. Translation gives CSARGGGDTEAFF.

This clonotype appeared many times. The chain carries TRBV6-2 or TRBV6-3 and TRBJ2-7; 8 bases map to TRBD1. CDR3 length equals 13 residues. The junction had 2 bases not matched to a gene; V was cut back by 1 base and J by 6 bases. Germline CDR1 and CDR2: MNHEY and SVGEGT. CDR3 sequence (DNA): TGTGCCAGCAGTTACTGGACAGGGATCGAGCAGTACTTC. This gives the protein CASSYWTGIEQYF.

This clonotype was seen repeatedly, ten times or more. The chain uses TRBV5-5 and TRBJ1-2; D gene ambiguous. V was clipped by 0 bases and J by 0 bases, with 9 bases between them. The CDR3 is made up of 15 amino acids. Germline CDR1 SGHKS, CDR2 YYEKEE (reference sequence). CDR3 in amino acids: CASSLGGGPNYGYTF. CDR3 coding DNA: TGTGCCAGCAGCTTGGGAGGCGGGCCTAACTATGGCTACACCTTC.

V and J are TRBV10-1 and TRBJ2-3; D remains unclear. CDR1 and CDR2 from the germline V gene are WNHNN and SYGVQD (reference sequence). V shed 0 bases and J shed 1 base, with 14 bases lying between them. This CDR3 is built from 17 residues. In nucleotides, the CDR3 is TGCGCCAGCAGTGAGTCTACGGCAGAATTGGGCACAGATACGCAGTATTTT. Its translation is CASSESTAELGTDTQYF.

There are many counts of this clonotype. This chain's CDR3 is CASSERIDSPLHF. The CDR3, as DNA: TGTGCCAGCAGCGAGAGGATCGATTCACCCCTCCACTTT. This sequence joins TRBV7-9 and TRBJ1-6, with D unclear. The V gene lost 5 bases and the J gene lost 8 bases, with 10 bases spanning the gap. Germline-derived CDR1 and CDR2 are SEHNR and FQNEAQ (reference sequence). CDR3 length equals 13 residues. Based on the CDR3 plus reference TRBV7-9 and TRBJ1-6, the full variable domain is DTGVSQNPRHKITKRGQNVTFRCDPISEHNRLYWYRQTLGQGPEFLTYFQNEAQLEKSRLLSDRFSAERPKGSFSTLEIQRTEQGDSAMYLCASSERIDSPLHFGNGTRLTVT.